This T cell receptor (beta chain) stems from a study of high-grade serous ovarian cancer treatment subgroups. Study details: Each sample yielded on average roughly 7,400 unique TCR beta rearrangements from around 14,000 reads.

Tumor samples were taken before definitive surgery or chemotherapy. Sequencing used immunoSEQ multiplex PCR; TCRdb keeps in-frame clones, though not all of them. Among about 6,600 clones listed, 79% were seen once. Germline loops: CDR1 SNHLY, CDR2 FYNNEI. The V and J ends lost 5 bases and 4 bases respectively, with 16 bases between them. The CDR3 contains 15 residues. This receptor was identified in a human donor with high-grade serous ovarian cancer. The chain has TRBV2 and TRBJ2-3; a weak D match, TRBD1 (6 bases). What was sequenced was tumor tissue. CDR3 nucleotide sequence: TGTGCCAGCAGTCTAACCTCAGGGGAATCAGATACGCAGTATTTT. Translated: CASSLTSGESDTQYF.